These T cell receptor beta chains were read from a single sample in a study of control samples from healthy donors and cancer patients. Generated by immunoSEQ multiplex PCR, the TCRdb table keeps only in-frame clones and is missing some. The sample includes some 120,000 clones, under 95% seen only once; the top ten take roughly 1.7%. The specimen was PBMCs. The origin of the receptors is a man aged 50-60 years with head and neck cancer. Both conserved end residues are part of each CDR3. The D gene is left open where the match is weak.

V,D,J,CDR3
TRBV27,TRBD1,TRBJ1-1,CASSVYRGRDTEAFF
TRBV3-1/TRBV3-2,TRBD1,TRBJ1-5,CASRLTPSTGSNQPQHF
TRBV6-5,-,TRBJ2-7,CASKGAASSYEQYF
TRBV5-4,TRBD1,TRBJ2-5,CASSLARGAGGRETQYF
TRBV24-1,TRBD2,TRBJ2-3,CATSTGLAGGIDTQYF
TRBV6-1,-,TRBJ1-4,CASSVLQGRYNEKLFF
TRBV28,-,TRBJ2-5,CASSEDSRQETQYF
TRBV5-1,-,TRBJ2-7,CASSFGTDSYEQYF
TRBV30,TRBD2,TRBJ2-7,CAWRRIAGTYEQYF
TRBV19,-,TRBJ2-1,CASKGGPGANEQFF
TRBV18,-,TRBJ2-3,CASSREVGVNTQYF
TRBV7-2,-,TRBJ1-2,CASSFGGGYTF
TRBV7-6,TRBD2,TRBJ2-1,CASSRTGTSGGIEQFF
TRBV6-5,-,TRBJ1-6,CASSYATGRGNSPLHF
TRBV10-2,-,TRBJ2-5,CASISDRDKETQYF
TRBV30,TRBD1,TRBJ1-1,CAWLPRGRWTEAFF
TRBV19,-,TRBJ1-4,CASSDSLYEKLFF
TRBV7-2,TRBD2,TRBJ2-2,CASRSGTSFTGELFF
TRBV3-1/TRBV3-2,-,TRBJ2-7,CASSQSGGTYEQYF
TRBV2,-,TRBJ1-6,CASSESARTLHF
TRBV6-5,-,TRBJ1-2,CASSYRANYGYTF
TRBV18,-,TRBJ1-4,CASSRRTPEKLFF
TRBV7-9,-,TRBJ1-1,CASSREGGNTEAFF
TRBV2,-,TRBJ2-7,CASSGREQYF
TRBV10-3,TRBD2,TRBJ2-5,CAISESGGGVFETQYF
TRBV11-1,-,TRBJ1-1,CASSKDPEAEAFF
TRBV19,TRBD2,TRBJ2-2,CASSIGAGADGTGELFF
TRBV7-2,TRBD1,TRBJ2-2,CASTQTGPLSAGELFF
TRBV9,TRBD2,TRBJ2-2,CASSVRRGGGENTGELFF
TRBV9,-,TRBJ1-1,CASRNRGENTEAFF
TRBV7-3,TRBD2,TRBJ2-5,CASSPLGGETQYF
TRBV7-9,-,TRBJ1-5,CASSLGAARPQHF
TRBV5-4,-,TRBJ1-2,CATGGVWGNYGYTF
TRBV11-2,-,TRBJ2-7,CASSLEPYEQYF
TRBV2,TRBD1,TRBJ1-1,CASSGPRGRTDTEAFF
TRBV3-1/TRBV3-2,-,TRBJ2-2,CASSQVKWELFF
TRBV7-9,-,TRBJ2-6,CASSLGSSGANVLTF
TRBV2,TRBD2,TRBJ2-5,CASRMSLAGEETQYF
TRBV7-9,-,TRBJ2-5,CASSLQETQYF
TRBV7-2,TRBD1,TRBJ1-3,CASSPNRGLSGNTIYF
TRBV5-1,-,TRBJ1-1,CASSLASAGQTEAFF
TRBV4-3,-,TRBJ2-2,CASSQVLRDTGELFF
TRBV4-1,TRBD1,TRBJ2-7,CASSPTGVMGEQYF
TRBV18,-,TRBJ1-2,CASSQGLDHGYTF
TRBV5-1,-,TRBJ2-5,CASSLDRQETQYF
TRBV30,-,TRBJ2-5,CAWSWGQGQETQYF
TRBV7-9,TRBD2,TRBJ2-1,CASSPFGGAPYNEQFF
TRBV4-3,TRBD1,TRBJ1-2,CASSQELLRQGYGYTF
TRBV18,-,TRBJ2-7,CASSQGRGFYEQYF
TRBV5-1,TRBD2,TRBJ2-3,CASSFSGDLSTDTQYF
TRBV7-3,-,TRBJ1-2,CASSQGGTDGYTF